This T cell receptor beta chain came from a study of T cell responses to AZD1222 COVID-19 vaccine. About the study: The study pooled second doses at about 4 or about 12 weeks.

Produced via immunoSEQ multiplex PCR; TCRdb's table is partial and in-frame only. The data show 56,000 or so clones, with over 75% seen just once and 14% to 15% held by the top ten. A note on this clone: Its antigen is not known.

Trimming took 6 bases from V and 2 from J; bases not matched to a gene: 3. Germline V gene lookup returns CDR1 SNHLY and CDR2 FYNNEI. The CDR3 has 13 amino acids. Overall study findings and caveats: Vaccine-associated CD4 TCRs ranged over spike, dominating at 160-218 and 743-854. Repertoires were obtained only post-peak T cell response. Of spike-specific TCRs, nearly half reportedly target regions left unmutated in variants.

Sequences were derived from peripheral blood, sampled on day 0 of AZD1222 vaccination. The chain carries TRBV2 and TRBJ2-7, with 8 bases that match TRBD2. The clonotype originates from an adult in good health. CDR3 amino acids: CASRLAGTYEQYF. For the CDR3, the DNA is TGTGCCAGCAGATTAGCGGGAACCTACGAGCAGTACTTC.